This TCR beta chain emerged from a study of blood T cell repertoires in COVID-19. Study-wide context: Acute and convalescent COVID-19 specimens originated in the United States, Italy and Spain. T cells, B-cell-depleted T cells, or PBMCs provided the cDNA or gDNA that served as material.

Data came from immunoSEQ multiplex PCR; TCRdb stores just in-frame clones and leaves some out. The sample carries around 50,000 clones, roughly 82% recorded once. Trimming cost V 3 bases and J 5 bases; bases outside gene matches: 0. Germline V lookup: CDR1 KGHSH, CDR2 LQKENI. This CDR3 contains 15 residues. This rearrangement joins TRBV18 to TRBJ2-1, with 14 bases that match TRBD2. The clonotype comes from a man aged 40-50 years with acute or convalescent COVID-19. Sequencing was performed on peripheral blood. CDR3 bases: TGTGCCAGCTCACCGGGACTAGCGGGGGACAATGAGCAGTTCTTC. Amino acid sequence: CASSPGLAGDNEQFF.